A single sample gave rise to the 32 T cell receptor beta chains below, sequenced in a study of blood T cell repertoires in COVID-19. Clones were sequenced by immunoSEQ multiplex PCR, and TCRdb holds only the in-frame ones, with some missing. The sample has some 260,000 clones, approximately 90% seen once; the top ten hold about 6.3%. Sequencing was carried out using PBMCs or T cells enriched from blood (not recorded which). These receptors all come from a woman in her twenties or thirties with acute COVID-19.

V usage is TRBV3-1 (or the pseudogene TRBV3-2) and J usage is TRBJ2-1; TRBD2 matches at 9 bases. The CDR3 loop spans 17 amino acids. Germline CDR1 LGHDT, CDR2 YNNKEL (reference sequence). V lost 4 bases to trimming and J lost 6 bases; unmatched junction nucleotides: 13. The CDR3 coding sequence is TGTGCCAGCAGCCGGGGCGGGAGGGCCTTGAAGGGCAATGAGCAGTTCTTC. Translating it yields CASSRGGRALKGNEQFF.

The CDR3 region is CASSLGALAGVTDTQYF. CDR3 nucleotide sequence: TGTGCCAGCAGCTTAGGGGCACTAGCGGGGGTTACAGATACGCAGTATTTT. J is TRBJ2-3 and V is TRBV7-3; TRBD2 matches 11 bases. Germline lookup yields CDR1 SGHTA and CDR2 FQGTGA. This CDR3 region has 17 residues. V gave up 2 bases and J gave up 3 bases; unmatched junction bases: 7.

The V gene is TRBV28, the J gene TRBJ1-2; D may be TRBD1 (5 bases). The germline V and J ends were trimmed by 2 bases and 6 bases, with 13 bases remaining between them. Germline CDR1 and CDR2: MDHEN and SYDVKM. The CDR3 is 14 amino acids. CDR3 loop: CASSLLLGAHGYTF. In nucleotides, the CDR3 is TGTGCCAGCAGTTTACTTTTAGGGGCCCATGGCTACACCTTC.

The CDR3 nucleotides read TGTGCCAGCAGCTCGACAGGGGGTAACCAAGAGACCCAGTACTTC. The encoded protein is CASSSTGGNQETQYF. The chain joins TRBV11-2 to TRBJ2-5; 9 bases are shared with TRBD1. Germline CDR1 SGHAT, CDR2 FQNNGV. V shed 4 bases, J shed 0 bases, and the junction held 3 bases outside the gene matches. This CDR3 region has 15 residues.

The V gene is TRBV4-1, the J gene TRBJ1-4; D is unclear. Germline CDR1 MGHRA, CDR2 YSYEKL. Trimming pared 1 base from V and 4 bases from J, leaving 22 bases between. This CDR3 has 19 residues. The CDR3, as DNA: TGCGCCAGCAGCCAAGGACCGAGCGGAGCCTATTCGAATAATGAAAAACTGTTTTTT. Translated: CASSQGPSGAYSNNEKLFF.

The chain recombines TRBV28 with TRBJ2-7, with D possibly matching TRBD2 (5 bases). V gave up 2 bases and J gave up 6 bases, with 17 bases separating them. The germline V gene encodes CDR1 MDHEN and CDR2 SYDVKM. The CDR3 contains 15 residues. In DNA, the CDR3 is TGTGCCAGCAGTTTACCCTTCCTCCAAGGAGGCGAGCAGTACTTC. Its translation: CASSLPFLQGGEQYF.

The chain couples TRBV7-6 to TRBJ2-1; D ambiguous. CDR1 and CDR2 (germline): SGHVS, FNYEAQ. The CDR3 is made up of 18 amino acids. The germline V and J ends were trimmed by 3 bases and 0 bases, with 18 bases remaining between them. The CDR3 DNA is TGTGCCAGCAGCTTGTCTGTCCTAACCTCACTCTCCTACAATGAGCAGTTCTTC. This codes for CASSLSVLTSLSYNEQFF.

This clone was recorded only once. J is TRBJ1-2 and V is TRBV6-5; weak D call: TRBD1 (6 bases). V lost 6 bases and J lost 4, with 12 bases in between. Germline CDR1 MNHEY, CDR2 SVGAGI. CDR3 size: 13 residues. The CDR3 sequence is CASSHDRIYGYTF. The DNA for the CDR3 is TGTGCCAGCAGCCATGACAGGATCTATGGCTACACCTTC.

This chain connects TRBV5-6 to TRBJ2-3; 8 nucleotides line up with TRBD2. The CDR3 is 16 amino acids. V was pared by 7 bases and J by 2 bases, with 12 bases of the junction left unmatched. Germline V CDR1 and CDR2: SGHDT, YYEEEE. The CDR3 DNA reads as TGTGCCAGCGCCTCTTCCTGGCGGGAGGCCACAGATACGCAGTATTTT. It is translated as CASASSWREATDTQYF. The full variable domain, in which reference TRBV5-6 and TRBJ2-3 provide the parts outside the CDR3, is DAGVTQSPTHLIKTRGQQVTLRCSPKSGHDTVSWYQQALGQGPQFIFQYYEEEERQRGNFPDRFSGHQFPNYSSELNVNALLLGDSALYLCASASSWREATDTQYFGPGTRLTVL.

The V and J genes are TRBV5-4 and TRBJ2-3; TRBD2 matches at 10 bases. The germline V gene has CDR1 SGHNT and CDR2 YYREEE (reference sequence). Trimming cost V 3 bases and J 0 bases; bases outside gene matches: 7. The CDR3 is 17 residues long. CDR3 nucleotide sequence: TGTGCCAGCAGCTCGGGCCAGCGGGAGGGAAGCACAGATACGCAGTATTTT. It encodes CASSSGQREGSTDTQYF.

The rearrangement joins TRBV25-1 to TRBJ1-6; 9 bases agree with TRBD1. CDR3 size: 16 residues. The ends lost 1 base at V and 11 bases at J; junction bases unmatched: 9. The germline gives CDR1 MGHDK, CDR2 SYGVNS. The CDR3 DNA sequence: TGTGCCAGCAGTGAATGGGGGACAGGGCCGCTAACACCCCTCCACTTT. It specifies CASSEWGTGPLTPLHF.

Only one count was recorded for this clone. The chain employs TRBV28 and TRBJ2-3, with TRBD2 as a possible D gene (5 bases). This CDR3 region has 12 residues. CDR1 and CDR2 (germline): MDHEN, SYDVKM. V shed 8 bases and J shed 6 bases, with 12 bases lying between them. The CDR3 reads CASAHGVDTQYF. The CDR3 nucleotides read TGTGCCAGCGCGCACGGGGTGGATACGCAGTATTTT. The whole variable domain, filled in from reference TRBV28 and TRBJ2-3, reads DVKVTQSSRYLVKRTGEKVFLECVQDMDHENMFWYRQDPGLGLRLIYFSYDVKMKEKGDIPEGYSVSREKKERFSLILESASTNQTSMYLCASAHGVDTQYFGPGTRLTVL.

V is TRBV19 and J is TRBJ2-1, with TRBD2 matching over 8 bases. Trimming at V came to 0 bases and at J to 7 bases, leaving 14 bases not matched to a gene. The CDR3 is made up of 18 amino acids. CDR1 is LNHDA, CDR2 SQIVND, per germline (reference sequence). The CDR3 loop reads CASSIDEESGSPGNEQFF. The CDR3, as DNA: TGTGCCAGTAGTATAGATGAGGAAAGCGGGAGTCCAGGTAATGAGCAGTTCTTC.

This clone has just a few counts. The V call is TRBV29-1, the J call TRBJ2-6; D perhaps matches TRBD1 (6 bases). CDR3 size: 14 residues. Trimming removed 7 bases from V and 2 bases from J, with 12 bases in between. CDR1 and CDR2 from the germline V gene are SQVTM and ANQGSEA. CDR3 DNA sequence: TGCAGCGCTGGGACACAAGCTGGGGCCAACGTCCTGACTTTC. It is translated as CSAGTQAGANVLTF. Variable domain in full (rest from reference TRBV29-1 and TRBJ2-6): SAVISQKPSRDICQRGTSLTIQCQVDSQVTMMFWYRQQPGQSLTLIATANQGSEATYESGFVIDKFPISRPNLTFSTLTVSNMSPEDSSIYLCSAGTQAGANVLTFGAGSRLTVL.

This clone appeared a few times. The V gene is TRBV7-9, the J gene TRBJ2-2, with 14 bases matching TRBD2. This CDR3 spans 18 amino acids. The junction had 6 bases not matched to a gene; V was cut back by 5 bases and J by 1 base. From germline, CDR1 is SEHNR and CDR2 FQNEAQ (reference sequence). CDR3: CASSPRTSGGRNTGELFF. CDR3 nucleotides: TGTGCCAGCAGCCCAAGGACTAGCGGGGGGCGGAACACCGGGGAGCTGTTTTTT.

This chain joins TRBV12-3 or TRBV12-4 and TRBJ2-2, with TRBD2 as a possible D gene (5 bases). The CDR3 consists of 13 residues. Trimming left V 5 bases short and J 7 bases short, with 11 bases between. CDR3 amino acids: CASSSRDGGELFF. In nucleotides, the CDR3 is TGTGCCAGCAGTAGTCGGGATGGCGGGGAGCTGTTTTTT.

The table lists this clone with a count of one. The gene calls are TRBV7-2 and TRBJ2-2; D unclear. V was pared by 3 bases and J by 7 bases, with 12 bases between. The CDR3 is made up of 14 amino acids. CDR1 is SGHTA, CDR2 FQGNSA, per germline. The CDR3 reads CASSLSRSGGELFF. CDR3 nucleotide sequence: TGTGCCAGCAGCTTGAGCAGGTCAGGCGGGGAGCTGTTTTTT.

The CDR3 bases are TGTGCCAGCAAATCGACAGGGGGCTCTTCAGATACGCAGTATTTT. Residues: CASKSTGGSSDTQYF. The chain employs TRBV28 and TRBJ2-3, with 10 bases lining up with TRBD1. The V and J ends lost 7 bases and 4 bases, in that order; junction bases with no gene match: 8. The CDR3 runs 15 residues. Looked up from germline, CDR1 is MDHEN and CDR2 is SYDVKM.

J is TRBJ2-3 and V is TRBV2, with a tentative D call TRBD2 (5 bases). The V gene's germline CDR1 is SNHLY and CDR2 FYNNEI. The CDR3 is made up of 15 amino acids. V lost 10 bases and J 6 bases, leaving 23 bases between the germline ends. For the CDR3, the DNA is TGTGCCACCCCCCCACTAGGAGCTGAGTTCGATACGCAGTATTTT. Residues: CATPPLGAEFDTQYF.

V and J are TRBV30 and TRBJ1-2; D remains ambiguous. The germline V gene encodes CDR1 GTSNPN and CDR2 SVGIG (reference sequence). The V end was cut by 1 base, the J end by 9 bases, with 15 bases between. The CDR3 consists of 13 residues. The CDR3 DNA reads TGTGCCTGGAGTGATTACAGCTATACGAGCTACACCTTC. Residues: CAWSDYSYTSYTF.

V and J are TRBV3-1 (or the pseudogene TRBV3-2) and TRBJ2-3; maybe TRBD2 (6 bases). CDR3 size: 15 residues. Trimming took 0 bases from V and 4 from J, leaving 11 bases between them. CDR1 and CDR2 (germline): LGHDT, YNNKEL (reference sequence). The CDR3 is CASSQDGGRPDTQYF. In DNA form, the CDR3 reads TGTGCCAGCAGCCAAGACGGTGGGAGGCCAGATACGCAGTATTTT.

This chain uses TRBV2 with TRBJ1-5, with D tentatively TRBD1 (6 bases). Germline CDR1 is SNHLY and CDR2 is FYNNEI. This CDR3 has 15 amino acids. V lost 6 bases and J lost 7, with 19 bases in between. The CDR3 DNA reads TGTGCCAGCAGCCGACAAGGGGGGGCCAACCAGCCCCAGCATTTT. It codes for CASSRQGGANQPQHF. The whole variable domain, remainder taken from reference TRBV2 and TRBJ1-5, is EPEVTQTPSHQVTQMGQEVILRCVPISNHLYFYWYRQILGQKVEFLVSFYNNEISEKSEIFDDQFSVERPDGSNFTLKIRSTKLEDSAMYFCASSRQGGANQPQHFGDGTRLSIL.

The chain employs TRBV18 and TRBJ1-6, with 10 bases matching TRBD1. The germline V gene has CDR1 KGHSH and CDR2 LQKENI. There are 15 residues in the CDR3. V trimming: 5 bases; J trimming: 10 bases; junction bases outside the gene matches: 8. The CDR3 bases are TGTGCCAGCTCAACCGGGGACAGGGGAGGATCACCCCTCCACTTT. It encodes CASSTGDRGGSPLHF. Using reference TRBV18 and TRBJ1-6 for the parts outside the CDR3, the full variable domain is NAGVMQNPRHLVRRRGQEARLRCSPMKGHSHVYWYRQLPEEGLKFMVYLQKENIIDESGMPKERFSAEFPKEGPSILRIQQVVRGDSAAYFCASSTGDRGGSPLHFGNGTRLTVT.

The V gene is TRBV7-9, the J gene TRBJ2-1; 11 positions match TRBD2. The CDR3 spans 18 residues. Germline CDR1 SEHNR, CDR2 FQNEAQ (reference sequence). V was clipped by 3 bases and J by 8 bases; unmatched bases: 15. The DNA of the CDR3 is TGTGCCAGCAGCTTCCCAACCTCTAGCGGGAGGACCGGGTATGAGCAGTTCTTC. As protein: CASSFPTSSGRTGYEQFF.

The chain couples TRBV28 to TRBJ2-6, with 10 bases aligning to TRBD1. This CDR3 comprises 18 residues. Unmatched junction bases numbered 10, after V lost 4 bases and J lost 4 bases. Germline V gene sequence: CDR1 MDHEN, CDR2 SYDVKM. The CDR3 sequence: CASSSTGTGATGANVLTF. DNA for the CDR3: TGTGCCAGCAGTTCAACCGGGACAGGGGCGACAGGGGCCAACGTCCTGACTTTC.

This sequence joins TRBV10-3 and TRBJ2-5; a possible D gene is TRBD2 (5 bases). Germline V CDR1 and CDR2: ENHRY, SYGVKD. Trimming stripped 0 bases from V and 4 bases from J, with 9 bases between. The CDR3 extends over 14 amino acids. The CDR3 nucleotides are TGTGCCATCAGTGAGTCCCGACGGGGAGAGACCCAGTACTTC. It translates to CAISESRRGETQYF.

The gene calls are TRBV7-2 and TRBJ1-1; perhaps TRBD1 as D (6 bases). From germline, CDR1 is SGHTA and CDR2 FQGNSA. Trimming took off 3 bases at V and 1 base at J, with 12 bases between the two ends. CDR3 length equals 15 residues. CDR3 sequence: CASSFLQGGNTEAFF. CDR3 sequence (DNA): TGTGCCAGCAGCTTCTTACAGGGCGGGAACACTGAAGCTTTCTTT.

V is TRBV7-8 and J is TRBJ2-7; TRBD2 agrees at 10 bases. V trimming: 3 bases; J trimming: 2 bases; junction bases outside the gene matches: 4. The germline CDR1 and CDR2 sequences are SGHVS and FQNEAQ. The CDR3 spans 15 residues. The CDR3 bases are TGTGCCAGCAGCTTGGATAGCGGGAGGCCCTACGAGCAGTACTTC. Its protein is CASSLDSGRPYEQYF.

The chain couples TRBV5-1 to TRBJ1-1; no definite D call. The germline V and J ends were trimmed by 0 bases and 3 bases, with 12 bases remaining between them. The CDR3 has 15 residues. CDR1 and CDR2 from the germline V gene are SGHRS and YFSETQ. The CDR3 loop is CASSLDGLGDTEAFF. CDR3 bases: TGCGCCAGCAGCTTGGATGGACTGGGAGACACTGAAGCTTTCTTT.

The rearrangement uses TRBV30 and TRBJ1-6, with D perhaps matching TRBD1 (5 bases). This CDR3 contains 17 residues. V shed 0 bases and J shed 9 bases, with 21 bases lying between them. Germline CDR1 reads GTSNPN; CDR2 reads SVGIG (reference sequence). The DNA of the CDR3 is TGTGCCTGGAGTGTTGGAGTGGTCCCAGGAAGGGGTTCACCCCTCCACTTT. This sequence encodes CAWSVGVVPGRGSPLHF.

The V call is TRBV4-1, the J call TRBJ2-1, with 10 bases lining up with TRBD2. The J segment lost 9 bases and the V segment lost 0 bases, leaving 8 bases of the junction unmatched. CDR3 length equals 16 residues. Germline values: CDR1 MGHRA, CDR2 YSYEKL. In nucleotides, the CDR3 is TGCGCCAGCAGCCAAGATGTGCAGCGGGGGGGCATTGAGCAGTTCTTC. Amino acids: CASSQDVQRGGIEQFF.

This sequence joins TRBV7-9 and TRBJ2-1, with TRBD2 as a possible D gene (6 bases). Trimming removed 5 bases from V and 4 bases from J, with 18 bases in between. The CDR3 is 16 residues long. CDR1 is SEHNR and CDR2 is FQNEAQ in the germline V gene (reference sequence). The CDR3 here is CASSGPRGAGYNEQFF. The CDR3 bases are TGTGCCAGCAGCGGGCCCCGCGGGGCGGGGTACAATGAGCAGTTCTTC.